This T cell receptor (beta chain) was captured by sequencing in a study of CD8+CD57+ T cells in acquired aplastic anemia. General study results and limits: No significant patient-versus-control difference appeared in CD8+ Simpson's diversity. Overlapping CD8+ CDR3 repertoires of patients and controls contained around 31 shared sequences.

J was trimmed by 5 bases and V by 1 base; bases with no gene match: 7. The CDR3 is 17 amino acids. Germline lookup yields CDR1 DFQATT and CDR2 SNEGSKA (reference sequence). Patients selected for sequencing had displayed CD8+CD57+ cell expansion by flow cytometry. CDR3 and TCR beta VDJ profiling relied on a genomic DNA template. TCRdb passed the reads through MiXCR, listing each CDR3 protein once. The sample has about 40,000 distinct CDR3 sequences, 60% to 80% seen once; the top ten hold 59%. With respect to this clonotype: As yet, its antigen is unknown.

V is TRBV20-1 and J is TRBJ2-1, with TRBD2 identical over 14 bases. This receptor was taken from a human donor with aplastic anemia. The sequenced material came from sorted CD4+, CD8+, or CD8+CD57+ T cells (not recorded which) from PBMCs. The CDR3 nucleotides read TGCAGTGCTAGAGCCCGACTAGCGGGGGGGCACCACAATGAGCAGTTCTTC. Protein product: CSARARLAGGHHNEQFF.